This paragraph covers one T cell receptor beta chain sequence. No antigen is known for it. As to time point: pre-sensitization, week 0. Treatment described: therapeutic diphenylcyclopropenone sensitization with weekly scalp DPC. TCRdb analysed the RACE reads with MiXCR anew, one entry per CDR3 protein. The sample has 300,000 to 450,000 distinct CDR3 sequences, approximately 5.8% seen once. These data originate in a study of human T cells and chemical hapten exposure. Study details: Readings were taken at 6 days from patch tests that had applied 0.01% DPC to the upper back. Whole-study findings and limits: Versus controls, expanded TCRs had significantly more large CDR3 similarity clusters.

The germline CDR1 and CDR2 sequences are MNHNY and SVGAGI (reference sequence). The V and J ends lost 8 bases and 0 bases respectively, with 14 bases between them. The CDR3 totals 14 residues. The chain links TRBV6-6 to TRBJ2-7; the D gene is possibly TRBD2 (6 bases). The TCR was taken from a young woman with alopecia areata. Some clones in this sample may be carry-over from other donors' samples. Sequences were derived from whole blood, sampled in connection with sensitization to the hapten diphenylcyclopropenone (DPC). CDR3 DNA sequence: TGTGCCAGCCTCCGCGGGGAGAGCTCCTACGAGCAGTACTTC. It encodes CASLRGESSYEQYF.